This TCR beta chain comes out of a study of beta chain features in type 1 diabetes. General observations from the study: For Type 1 diabetes patients, all four CD4+ subsets carried TCRB CDR3s that were moderately but significantly shorter.

Per the germline V gene, CDR1 is SGHAT and CDR2 is FQNNGV. This CDR3 comprises 13 residues. Trimming removed 8 bases from V and 5 bases from J, with 13 bases in between. What was sequenced were expressed TCRB transcripts, since all of the isolated RNA had been reverse transcribed. Measured with immunoSEQ multiplex PCR; TCRdb has only the in-frame clones, and not every one. The profile shows 250,000 to 300,000 clones, about 13% of them singletons. This clone was seen a single time. The antigen is not known. The V call is TRBV11-2, the J call TRBJ1-5; a possible D gene is TRBD1 (6 bases). The sequencing sample was made of naive CD4+ T cells from blood. This clonotype was sampled from a man aged 25-40 years with type 1 diabetes. DNA for the CDR3: TGTGCCAGCGGTCAGGGGATGGATCAGCCCCAGCATTTT. Amino acid sequence: CASGQGMDQPQHF.